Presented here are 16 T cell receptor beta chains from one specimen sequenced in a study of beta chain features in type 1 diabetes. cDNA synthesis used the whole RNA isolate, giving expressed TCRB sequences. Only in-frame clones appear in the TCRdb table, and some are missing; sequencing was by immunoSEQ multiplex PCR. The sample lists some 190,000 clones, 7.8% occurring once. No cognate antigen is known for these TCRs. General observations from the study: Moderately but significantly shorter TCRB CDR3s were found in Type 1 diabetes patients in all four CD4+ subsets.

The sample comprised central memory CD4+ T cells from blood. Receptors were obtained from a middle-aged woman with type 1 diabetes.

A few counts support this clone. In DNA form, the CDR3 reads TGTGCCAGCAGTGAACTCCGAGCCAGCGCCATCTACGAGCAGTACTTC. It is translated as CASSELRASAIYEQYF. This chain joins TRBV25-1 and TRBJ2-7; D gene ambiguous. The ends were cut back, 2 bases at V and 3 bases at J, with 17 bases in the middle. From germline, CDR1 is MGHDK and CDR2 SYGVNS. The CDR3 is made up of 16 amino acids.

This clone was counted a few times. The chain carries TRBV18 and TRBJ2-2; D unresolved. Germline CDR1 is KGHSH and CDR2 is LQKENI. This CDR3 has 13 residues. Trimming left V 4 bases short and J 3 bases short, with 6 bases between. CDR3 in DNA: TGTGCCAGCTCACTCACAGACACCGGGGAGCTGTTTTTT. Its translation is CASSLTDTGELFF.

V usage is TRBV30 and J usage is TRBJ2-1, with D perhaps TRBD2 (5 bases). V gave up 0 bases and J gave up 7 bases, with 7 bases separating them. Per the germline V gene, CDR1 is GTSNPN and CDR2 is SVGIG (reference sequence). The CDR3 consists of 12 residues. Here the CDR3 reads CAWSVRGNEQFF. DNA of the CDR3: TGTGCCTGGAGTGTACGGGGTAATGAGCAGTTCTTC.

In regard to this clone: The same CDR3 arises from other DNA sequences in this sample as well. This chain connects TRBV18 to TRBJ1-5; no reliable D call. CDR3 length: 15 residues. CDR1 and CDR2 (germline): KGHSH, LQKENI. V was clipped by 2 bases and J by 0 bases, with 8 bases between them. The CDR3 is CASSPSGNSNQPQHF. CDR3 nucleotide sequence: TGTGCCAGCTCACCATCGGGTAATAGCAATCAGCCCCAGCATTTT.

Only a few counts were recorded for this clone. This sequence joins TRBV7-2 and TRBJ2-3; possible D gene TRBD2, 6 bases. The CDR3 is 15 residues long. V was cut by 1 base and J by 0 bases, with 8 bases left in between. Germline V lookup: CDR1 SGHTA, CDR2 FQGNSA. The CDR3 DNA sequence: TGTGCCAGCAGCTTAGGTAGCGGTAGCACAGATACGCAGTATTTT. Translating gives CASSLGSGSTDTQYF. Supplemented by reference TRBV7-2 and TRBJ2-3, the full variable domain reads GAGVSQSPSNKVTEKGKDVELRCDPISGHTALYWYRQSLGQGLEFLIYFQGNSAPDKSGLPSDRFSAERTGGSVSTLTIQRTQQEDSAVYLCASSLGSGSTDTQYFGPGTRLTVL.

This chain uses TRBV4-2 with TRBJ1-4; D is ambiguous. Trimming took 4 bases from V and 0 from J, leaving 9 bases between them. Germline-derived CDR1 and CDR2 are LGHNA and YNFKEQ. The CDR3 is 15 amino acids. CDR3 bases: TGTGCCAGCAGCCTTACCGGGGCAACTAATGAAAAACTGTTTTTT. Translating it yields CASSLTGATNEKLFF.

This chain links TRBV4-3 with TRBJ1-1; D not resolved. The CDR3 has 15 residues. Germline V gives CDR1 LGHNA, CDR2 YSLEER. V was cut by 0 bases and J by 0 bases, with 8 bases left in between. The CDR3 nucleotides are TGCGCCAGCAGCCAAGATGCGGCCATGAACACTGAAGCTTTCTTT. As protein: CASSQDAAMNTEAFF.

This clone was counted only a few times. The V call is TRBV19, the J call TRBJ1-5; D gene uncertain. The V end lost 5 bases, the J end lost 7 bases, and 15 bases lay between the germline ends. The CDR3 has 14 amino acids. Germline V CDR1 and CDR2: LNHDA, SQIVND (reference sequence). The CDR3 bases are TGTGCCAGTAGTCTAGGAGAGCTCAGGCAGCCCCAGCATTTT. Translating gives CASSLGELRQPQHF.

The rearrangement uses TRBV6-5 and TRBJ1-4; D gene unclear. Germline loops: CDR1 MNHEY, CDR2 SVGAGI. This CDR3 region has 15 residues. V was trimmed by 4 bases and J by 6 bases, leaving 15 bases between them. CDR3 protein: CASSLMAPGDEKLFF. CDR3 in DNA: TGTGCCAGCAGTTTGATGGCCCCGGGAGATGAAAAACTGTTTTTT.

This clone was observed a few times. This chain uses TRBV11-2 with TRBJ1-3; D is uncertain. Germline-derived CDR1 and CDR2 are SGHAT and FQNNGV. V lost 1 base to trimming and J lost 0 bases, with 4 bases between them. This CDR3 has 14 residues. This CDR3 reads CASSLGSSGNTIYF. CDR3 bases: TGTGCCAGCAGCTTAGGTAGCTCTGGAAACACCATATATTTT.

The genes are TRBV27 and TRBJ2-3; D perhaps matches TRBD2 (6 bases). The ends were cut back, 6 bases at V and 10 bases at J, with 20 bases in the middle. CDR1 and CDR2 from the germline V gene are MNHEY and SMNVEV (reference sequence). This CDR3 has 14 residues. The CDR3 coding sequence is TGTGCCAGCAGGCCGATGGGCGGGGTCCTCGCGCAGTATTTT. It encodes CASRPMGGVLAQYF.

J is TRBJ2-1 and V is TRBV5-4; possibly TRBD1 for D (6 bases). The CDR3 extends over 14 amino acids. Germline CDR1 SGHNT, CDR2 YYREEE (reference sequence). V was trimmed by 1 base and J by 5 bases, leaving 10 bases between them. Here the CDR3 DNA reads TGTGCCAGCAGCTTGCTACAGGGTCACAATGAGCAGTTCTTC. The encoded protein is CASSLLQGHNEQFF.

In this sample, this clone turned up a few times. The CDR3 coding sequence is TGTGCCAGCAGGCCCGGGACAGGGGGCTTCGGCGGGGAGCTGTTTTTT. It yields the protein CASRPGTGGFGGELFF. The V call is TRBV2, the J call TRBJ2-2; 12 bases are a match to TRBD1. CDR3 length equals 16 residues. CDR1 and CDR2 from the germline V gene are SNHLY and FYNNEI. With 6 bases clipped from V and 7 bases from J, the junction kept 9 bases outside the gene matches.

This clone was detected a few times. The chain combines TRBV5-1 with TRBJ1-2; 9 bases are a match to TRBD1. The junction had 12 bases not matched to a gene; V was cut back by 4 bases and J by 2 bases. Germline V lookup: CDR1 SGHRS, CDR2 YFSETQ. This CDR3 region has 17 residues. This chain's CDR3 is CASSPNPPGQGNYGYTF. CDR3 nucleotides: TGCGCCAGCAGCCCAAACCCCCCGGGACAGGGCAACTATGGCTACACCTTC.

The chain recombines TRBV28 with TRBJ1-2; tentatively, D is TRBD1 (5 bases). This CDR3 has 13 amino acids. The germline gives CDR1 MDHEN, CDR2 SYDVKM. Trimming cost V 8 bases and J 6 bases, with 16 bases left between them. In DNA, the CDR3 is TGTGCCAGCTCCTATACCAGGGTTGATGGCTACACCTTC. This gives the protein CASSYTRVDGYTF.

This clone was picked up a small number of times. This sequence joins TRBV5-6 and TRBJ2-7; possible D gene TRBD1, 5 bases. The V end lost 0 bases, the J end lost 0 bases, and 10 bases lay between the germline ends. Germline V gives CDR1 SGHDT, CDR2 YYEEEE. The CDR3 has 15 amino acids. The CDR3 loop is CASSLVARASYEQYF. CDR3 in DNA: TGTGCCAGCAGCTTGGTCGCCAGGGCCTCCTACGAGCAGTACTTC.